These 2 T cell receptor beta chains originate from one sample sequenced in a study of CD4+ T cells in melanoma. Using immunoSEQ multiplex PCR, the repertoire was profiled, and TCRdb retains in-frame clones only, with some absent. The sample lists some 50,000 clones; roughly 89% were seen once. Sequenced input: peripheral blood. The origin of the receptors is a human donor with melanoma.

V and J are TRBV27 and TRBJ2-3, with 12 bases aligning to TRBD2. The CDR3 sequence is 20 residues long. V was clipped by 5 bases and J by 2 bases; unmatched bases: 17. Germline loops: CDR1 MNHEY, CDR2 SMNVEV (reference sequence). CDR3: CASSPLMNSGTSGSTDTQYF. The CDR3 DNA reads TGTGCCAGCAGTCCACTAATGAACTCCGGGACTAGCGGGTCCACAGATACGCAGTATTTT.

The rearrangement joins TRBV5-4 to TRBJ1-6; D might be TRBD1 (6 bases). There are 15 residues in the CDR3. Deletions cut 4 bases from V and 0 bases from J, with 8 bases between. CDR1 and CDR2 (germline): SGHNT, YYREEE (reference sequence). CDR3 residues: CASSRQDSYNSPLHF. Here the CDR3 DNA reads TGTGCCAGCAGCCGACAGGACTCCTATAATTCACCCCTCCACTTT. Variable domain in full (rest from reference TRBV5-4 and TRBJ1-6): ETGVTQSPTHLIKTRGQQVTLRCSSQSGHNTVSWYQQALGQGPQFIFQYYREEENGRGNFPPRFSGLQFPNYSSELNVNALELDDSALYLCASSRQDSYNSPLHFGNGTRLTVT.